The entry below describes one T cell receptor beta chain. The data are from a study of PD-1 blockade in classical Hodgkin lymphoma. Assay: immunoSEQ multiplex PCR; the TCRdb copy retains only in-frame clones and omits some. Of about 20,000 clones listed, 84% are singletons. V lost 6 bases, J lost 1 base, and 18 bases lay in between. Per germline, CDR1 MNHNY and CDR2 SVGAGI (reference sequence). CDR3 length: 16 amino acids. This sample's time point: cycle 4 day 1 (C4D1), after less than seven weeks of nivolumab. Every one of the patients relapsed after autologous stem cell transplantation (brentuximab vedotin exposure was variable). From thawed PBMCs, CD8+ T cells were isolated by magnetic negative selection.

The chain recombines TRBV6-6 with TRBJ1-1, with D possibly TRBD1 on 5 matching bases. The starting material was CD8+ T cells from blood, obtained before the fourth cycle of nivolumab. The source of this sequence is a human donor with classical Hodgkin lymphoma. CDR3: CASSYRIGHENTEAFF. The CDR3 DNA reads TGTGCCAGCAGCTACCGCATAGGACATGAGAACACTGAAGCTTTCTTT.